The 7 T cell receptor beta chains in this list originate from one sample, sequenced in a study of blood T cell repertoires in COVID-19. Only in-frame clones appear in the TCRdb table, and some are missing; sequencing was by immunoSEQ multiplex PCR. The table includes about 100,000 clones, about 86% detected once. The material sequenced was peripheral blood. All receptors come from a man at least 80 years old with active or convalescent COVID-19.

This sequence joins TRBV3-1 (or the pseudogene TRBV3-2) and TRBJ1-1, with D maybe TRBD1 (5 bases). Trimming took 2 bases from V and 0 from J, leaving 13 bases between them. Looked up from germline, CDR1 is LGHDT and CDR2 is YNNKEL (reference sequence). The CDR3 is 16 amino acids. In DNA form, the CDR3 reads TGTGCCAGCAGCCAACCGACAGCGTTCGTGAACACTGAAGCTTTCTTT. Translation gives CASSQPTAFVNTEAFF.

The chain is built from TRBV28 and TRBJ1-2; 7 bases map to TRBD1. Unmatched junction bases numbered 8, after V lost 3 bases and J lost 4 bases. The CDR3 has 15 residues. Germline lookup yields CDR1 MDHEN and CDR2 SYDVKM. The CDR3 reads CASSFRDRLSYGYTF. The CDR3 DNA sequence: TGTGCCAGCAGTTTCCGGGACAGACTCTCCTATGGCTACACCTTC.

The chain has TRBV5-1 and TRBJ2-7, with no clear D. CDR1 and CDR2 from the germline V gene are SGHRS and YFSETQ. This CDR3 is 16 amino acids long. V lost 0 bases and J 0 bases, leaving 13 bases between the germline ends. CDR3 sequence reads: CASSLDPDSSSYEQYF. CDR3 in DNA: TGCGCCAGCAGCTTGGACCCAGATTCGTCCTCCTACGAGCAGTACTTC. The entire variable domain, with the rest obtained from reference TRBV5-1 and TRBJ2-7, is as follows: KAGVTQTPRYLIKTRGQQVTLSCSPISGHRSVSWYQQTPGQGLQFLFEYFSETQRNKGNFPGRFSGRQFSNSRSEMNVSTLELGDSALYLCASSLDPDSSSYEQYFGPGTRLTVT.

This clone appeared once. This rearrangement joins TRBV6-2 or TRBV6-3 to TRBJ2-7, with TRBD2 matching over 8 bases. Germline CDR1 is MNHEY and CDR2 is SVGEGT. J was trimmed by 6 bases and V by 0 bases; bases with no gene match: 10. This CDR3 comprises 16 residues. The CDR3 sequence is CASSYSNVAGYFEQYF. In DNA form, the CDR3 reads TGTGCCAGCAGTTACTCTAATGTAGCGGGATACTTCGAGCAGTACTTC.

The CDR3 reads CASGGGAGYEQYF. CDR3 sequence (DNA): TGTGCCAGCGGAGGAGGGGCAGGGTACGAGCAGTACTTC. The chain uses TRBV3-1 (or the pseudogene TRBV3-2) and TRBJ2-7, with D tentatively TRBD2 (6 bases). CDR1 LGHDT and CDR2 YNNKEL come from the germline V gene (reference sequence). This CDR3 is 13 amino acids long. Trimming cost V 8 bases and J 4 bases, with 15 bases left between them.

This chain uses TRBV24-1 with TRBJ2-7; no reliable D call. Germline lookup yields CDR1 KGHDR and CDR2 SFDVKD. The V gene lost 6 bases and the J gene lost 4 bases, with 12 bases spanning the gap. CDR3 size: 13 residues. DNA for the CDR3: TGTGCCACCAGTCCCACTGACACTTACGAGCAGTACTTC. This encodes CATSPTDTYEQYF.

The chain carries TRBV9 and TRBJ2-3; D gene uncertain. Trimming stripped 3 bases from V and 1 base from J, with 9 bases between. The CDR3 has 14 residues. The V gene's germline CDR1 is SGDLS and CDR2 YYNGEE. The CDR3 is CASSGGWGTDTQYF. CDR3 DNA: TGTGCCAGCAGCGGCGGCTGGGGCACAGATACGCAGTATTTT.